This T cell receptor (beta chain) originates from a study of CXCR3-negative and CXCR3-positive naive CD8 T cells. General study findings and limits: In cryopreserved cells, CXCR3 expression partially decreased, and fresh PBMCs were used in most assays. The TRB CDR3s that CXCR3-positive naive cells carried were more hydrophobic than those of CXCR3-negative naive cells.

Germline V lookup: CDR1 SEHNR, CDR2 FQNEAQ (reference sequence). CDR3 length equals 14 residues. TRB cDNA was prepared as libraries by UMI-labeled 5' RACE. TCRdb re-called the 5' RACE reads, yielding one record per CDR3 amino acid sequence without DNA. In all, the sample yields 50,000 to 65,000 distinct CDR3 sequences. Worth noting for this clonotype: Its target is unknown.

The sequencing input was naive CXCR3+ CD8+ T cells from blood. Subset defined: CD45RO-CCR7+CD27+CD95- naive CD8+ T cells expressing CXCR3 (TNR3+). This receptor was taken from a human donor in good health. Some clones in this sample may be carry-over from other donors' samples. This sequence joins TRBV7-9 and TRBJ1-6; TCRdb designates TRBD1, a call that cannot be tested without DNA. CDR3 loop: CASSRDDYNSPLHF.